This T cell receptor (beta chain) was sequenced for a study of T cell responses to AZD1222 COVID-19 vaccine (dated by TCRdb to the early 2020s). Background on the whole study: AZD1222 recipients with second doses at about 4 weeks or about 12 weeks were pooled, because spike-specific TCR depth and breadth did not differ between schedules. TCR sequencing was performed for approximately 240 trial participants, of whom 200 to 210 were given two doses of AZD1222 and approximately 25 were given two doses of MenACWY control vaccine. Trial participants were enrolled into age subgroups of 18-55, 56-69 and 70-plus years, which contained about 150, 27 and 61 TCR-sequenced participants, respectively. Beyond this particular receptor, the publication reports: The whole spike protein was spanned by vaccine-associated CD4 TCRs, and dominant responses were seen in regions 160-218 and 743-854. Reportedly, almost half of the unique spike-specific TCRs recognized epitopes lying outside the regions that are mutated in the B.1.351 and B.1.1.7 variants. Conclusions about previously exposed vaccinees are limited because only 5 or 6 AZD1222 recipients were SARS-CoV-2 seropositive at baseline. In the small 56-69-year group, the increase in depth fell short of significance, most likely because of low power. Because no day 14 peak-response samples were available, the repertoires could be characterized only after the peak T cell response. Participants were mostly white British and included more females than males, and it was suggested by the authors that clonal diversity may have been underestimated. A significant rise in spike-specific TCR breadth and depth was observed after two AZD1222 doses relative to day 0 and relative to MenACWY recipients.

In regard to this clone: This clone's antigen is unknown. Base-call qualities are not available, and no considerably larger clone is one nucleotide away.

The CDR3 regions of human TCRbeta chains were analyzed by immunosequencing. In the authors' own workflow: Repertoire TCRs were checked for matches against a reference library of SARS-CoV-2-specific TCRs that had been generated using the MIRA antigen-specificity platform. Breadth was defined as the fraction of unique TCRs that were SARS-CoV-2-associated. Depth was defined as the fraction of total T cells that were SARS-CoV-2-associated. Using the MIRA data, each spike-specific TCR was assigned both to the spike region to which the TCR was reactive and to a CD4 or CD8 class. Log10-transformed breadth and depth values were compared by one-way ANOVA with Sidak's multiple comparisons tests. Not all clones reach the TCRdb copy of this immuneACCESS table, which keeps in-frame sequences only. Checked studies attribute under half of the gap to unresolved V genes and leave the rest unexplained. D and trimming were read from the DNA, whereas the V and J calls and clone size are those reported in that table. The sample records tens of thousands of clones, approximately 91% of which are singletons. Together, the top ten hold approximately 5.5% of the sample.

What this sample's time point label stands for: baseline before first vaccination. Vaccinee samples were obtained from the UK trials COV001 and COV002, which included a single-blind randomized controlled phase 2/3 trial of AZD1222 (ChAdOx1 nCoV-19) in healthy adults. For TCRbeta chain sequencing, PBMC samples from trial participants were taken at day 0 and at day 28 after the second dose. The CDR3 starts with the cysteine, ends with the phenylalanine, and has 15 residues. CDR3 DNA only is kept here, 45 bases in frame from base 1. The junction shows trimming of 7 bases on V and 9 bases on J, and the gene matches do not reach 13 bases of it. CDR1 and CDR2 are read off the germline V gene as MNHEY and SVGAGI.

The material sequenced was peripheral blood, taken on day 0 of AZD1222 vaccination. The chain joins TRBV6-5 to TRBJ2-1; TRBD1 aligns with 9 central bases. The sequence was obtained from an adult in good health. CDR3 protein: CASTAGQGLQFEQFF. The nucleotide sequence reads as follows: TGTGCCAGCACCGCAGGACAGGGGCTACAATTTGAGCAGTTCTTC.